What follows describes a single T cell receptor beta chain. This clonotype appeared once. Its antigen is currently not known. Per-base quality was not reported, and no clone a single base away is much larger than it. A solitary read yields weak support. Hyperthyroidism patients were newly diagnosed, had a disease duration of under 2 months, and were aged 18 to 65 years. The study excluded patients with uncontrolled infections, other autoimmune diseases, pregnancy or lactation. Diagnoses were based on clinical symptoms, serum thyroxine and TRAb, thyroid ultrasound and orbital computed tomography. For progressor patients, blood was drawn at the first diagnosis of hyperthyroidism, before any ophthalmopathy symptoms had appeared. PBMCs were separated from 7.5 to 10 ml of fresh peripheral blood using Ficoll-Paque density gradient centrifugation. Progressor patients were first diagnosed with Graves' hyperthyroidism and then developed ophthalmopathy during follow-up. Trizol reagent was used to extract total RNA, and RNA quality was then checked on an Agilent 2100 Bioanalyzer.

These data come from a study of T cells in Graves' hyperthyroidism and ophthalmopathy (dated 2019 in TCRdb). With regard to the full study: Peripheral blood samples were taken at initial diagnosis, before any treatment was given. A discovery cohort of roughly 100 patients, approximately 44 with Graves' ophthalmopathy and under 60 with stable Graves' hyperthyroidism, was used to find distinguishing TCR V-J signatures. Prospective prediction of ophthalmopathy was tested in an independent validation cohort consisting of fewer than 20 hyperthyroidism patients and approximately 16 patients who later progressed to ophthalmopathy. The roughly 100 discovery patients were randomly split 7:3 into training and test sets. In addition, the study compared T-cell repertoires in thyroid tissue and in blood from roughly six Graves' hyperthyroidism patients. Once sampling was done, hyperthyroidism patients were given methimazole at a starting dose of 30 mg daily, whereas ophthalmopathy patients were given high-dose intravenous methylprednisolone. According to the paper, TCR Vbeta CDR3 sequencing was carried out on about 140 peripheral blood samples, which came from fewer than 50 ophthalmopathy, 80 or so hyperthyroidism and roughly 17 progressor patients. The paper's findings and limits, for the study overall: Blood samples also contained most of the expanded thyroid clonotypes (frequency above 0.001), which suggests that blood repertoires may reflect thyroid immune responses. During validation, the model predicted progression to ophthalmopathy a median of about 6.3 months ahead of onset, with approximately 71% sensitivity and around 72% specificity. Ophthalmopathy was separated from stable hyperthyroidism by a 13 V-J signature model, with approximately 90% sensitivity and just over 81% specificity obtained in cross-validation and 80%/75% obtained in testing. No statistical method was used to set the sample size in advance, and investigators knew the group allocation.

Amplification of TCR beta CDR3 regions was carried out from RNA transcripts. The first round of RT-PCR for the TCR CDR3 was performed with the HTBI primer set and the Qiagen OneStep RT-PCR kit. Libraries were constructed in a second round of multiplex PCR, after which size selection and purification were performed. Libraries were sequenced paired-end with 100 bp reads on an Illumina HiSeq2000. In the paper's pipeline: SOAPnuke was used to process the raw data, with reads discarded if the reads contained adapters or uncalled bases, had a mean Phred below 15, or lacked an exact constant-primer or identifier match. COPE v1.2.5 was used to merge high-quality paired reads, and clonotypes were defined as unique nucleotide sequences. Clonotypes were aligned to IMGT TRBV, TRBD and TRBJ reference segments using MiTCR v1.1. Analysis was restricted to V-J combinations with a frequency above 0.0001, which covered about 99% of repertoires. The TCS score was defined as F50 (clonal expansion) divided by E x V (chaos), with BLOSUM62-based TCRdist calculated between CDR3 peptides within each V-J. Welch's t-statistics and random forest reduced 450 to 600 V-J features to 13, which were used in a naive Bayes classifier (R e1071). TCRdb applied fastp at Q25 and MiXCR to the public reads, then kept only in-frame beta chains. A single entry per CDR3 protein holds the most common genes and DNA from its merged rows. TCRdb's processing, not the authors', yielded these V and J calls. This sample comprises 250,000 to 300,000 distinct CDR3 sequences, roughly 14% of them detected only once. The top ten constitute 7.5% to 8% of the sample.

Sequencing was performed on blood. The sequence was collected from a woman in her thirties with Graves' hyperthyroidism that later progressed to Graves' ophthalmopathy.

The CDR3 in this case is CSAYLAGGGDTQYF. The nucleotides are TGCAGTGCTTATCTAGCGGGGGGTGGCGATACGCAGTATTTT. The V and J genes are TRBV20-1 and TRBJ2-3, and 11 bases in between align with TRBD2. CDR3 length: 14 amino acids, cysteine to phenylalanine. Left in the record is the CDR3 DNA by itself, 42 bases read in frame from the first base. Trimmed from V: 5 bases; trimmed from J: 6 bases; junction bases lacking a gene match: 7. Looking up the germline V gene (reference sequence) yields CDR1 DFQATT and CDR2 SNEGSKA.